This passage covers 11 T cell receptor beta chains from one sample sequenced in a study of vaccination and CD4 T cells after COVID-19. The sample's treatment: approximately nine-day PBMC culture with coronavirus spike peptide pools or control peptides (ViraFEST assay). An Oncomine TCR Beta short-read assay was used to sequence the DNA from cultured CD4+ T cells. TCRdb redid the calling of the PCR reads with MiXCR, one entry per CDR3 protein. The table lists roughly 13,000 distinct CDR3 sequences, roughly 40% of them singletons. These receptors' targets are unknown. The sequences come from CD4+ T cells from blood, cultured in vitro, collected before SARS-CoV-2 vaccination. The receptor source for this set is a human donor who had recovered from COVID-19.

CDR3 in DNA: TGTGCCAGCAGTGAACTGAACGGAGGATACGAGCAGTACTTC. Encoded protein: CASSELNGGYEQYF. The V and J genes are TRBV2 and TRBJ2-7; D is perhaps TRBD2 (5 bases). CDR1 SNHLY and CDR2 FYNNEI come from the germline V gene. The CDR3 runs to 14 residues. The V gene lost 2 bases and the J gene lost 4 bases, with 12 bases spanning the gap.

This clonotype has a single count. V and J are TRBV19 and TRBJ1-5; TRBD1 might be the D (6 bases). This CDR3 is built from 16 residues. CDR1 and CDR2 from the germline V gene are LNHDA and SQIVND (reference sequence). V was clipped by 7 bases and J by 0 bases, with 16 bases between them. CDR3 sequence reads: CASNHRGFDSNQPQHF. The CDR3 coding sequence is TGTGCCAGTAACCATAGGGGGTTTGATAGCAATCAGCCCCAGCATTTT.

This clonotype came up a few times. This CDR3 reads CASSYASGQSTDTQYF. The CDR3 DNA reads TGTGCCAGCAGTTACGCATCGGGACAGAGCACAGATACGCAGTATTTT. This chain connects TRBV6-5 to TRBJ2-3, with 7 bases lining up with TRBD1. The CDR3 totals 16 residues. Germline V gene lookup returns CDR1 MNHEY and CDR2 SVGAGI. J lost 0 bases, V lost 2 bases, and 5 bases had no gene match.

The chain combines TRBV20-1 with TRBJ1-5; TRBD1 matches at 9 bases. Losses at the gene ends were 6 bases for V and 1 base for J; bases not matched to a gene: 7. Per the germline V gene, CDR1 is DFQATT and CDR2 is SNEGSKA (reference sequence). The CDR3 totals 15 residues. CDR3 protein: CSANRQGGSNQPQHF. The CDR3 DNA is TGCAGTGCAAATAGACAGGGGGGAAGCAATCAGCCCCAGCATTTT.

The V and J genes are TRBV24-1 and TRBJ2-3; 9 bases map to TRBD1. This CDR3 spans 17 amino acids. Germline CDR1 reads KGHDR; CDR2 reads SFDVKD. The trim removed 4 bases at V and 4 bases at J, leaving 11 bases unmatched. The CDR3 protein is CATSEPSGTGIADTQYF. The CDR3 DNA follows: TGTGCCACCAGTGAGCCCTCCGGGACAGGGATCGCAGATACGCAGTATTTT.

The chain employs TRBV28 and TRBJ1-6, with D uncertain. V lost 4 bases, J lost 5 bases, and 15 bases lay in between. CDR3 length: 16 residues. In germline, CDR1 is MDHEN, CDR2 SYDVKM. DNA for the CDR3: TGTGCCAGCAGTTCTTACCCGGCAGAAGATAATTCACCCCTCCACTTT. This encodes CASSSYPAEDNSPLHF.

This chain uses TRBV7-3 with TRBJ2-5; 9 positions match TRBD2. The CDR3 spans 14 residues. Germline V gene data show CDR1 as SGHTA and CDR2 as FQGTGA. Trimming removed 2 bases from V and 5 bases from J; junction bases left unmatched: 3. The CDR3 is CASSLRGGAETQYF. CDR3 DNA: TGTGCCAGCAGCTTACGCGGGGGGGCTGAGACCCAGTACTTC.

This chain uses TRBV24-1 with TRBJ2-3; D is undetermined. V shed 3 bases and J shed 0 bases, with 9 bases lying between them. The CDR3 has 15 amino acids. Germline values: CDR1 KGHDR, CDR2 SFDVKD. In DNA, the CDR3 is TGTGCCACCAGTGATGGCCGGGTAAGCACAGATACGCAGTATTTT. This codes for CATSDGRVSTDTQYF.

The chain employs TRBV7-8 and TRBJ1-1; D is undetermined. Trimming took off 0 bases at V and 1 base at J, with 12 bases between the two ends. Germline V gene lookup returns CDR1 SGHVS and CDR2 FQNEAQ. The CDR3 is 16 residues long. The CDR3 loop reads CASSLAGGRSNTEAFF. CDR3 in DNA: TGTGCCAGCAGCTTAGCTGGTGGCAGATCGAACACTGAAGCTTTCTTT. Complete variable domain (other parts from reference TRBV7-8 and TRBJ1-1): GAGVSQSPRYKVAKRGQDVALRCDPISGHVSLFWYQQALGQGPEFLTYFQNEAQLDKSGLPSDRFFAERPEGSVSTLKIQRTQQEDSAVYLCASSLAGGRSNTEAFFGQGTRLTVV.

This sequence joins TRBV7-8 and TRBJ2-7; TRBD2 is a possible D gene (5 bases). In germline, CDR1 is SGHVS, CDR2 FQNEAQ. Trimming pared 5 bases from V and 5 bases from J, leaving 16 bases between. The CDR3 consists of 14 residues. CDR3: CASSKEGGANEQYF. The CDR3 DNA reads as TGTGCCAGCAGCAAAGAGGGCGGAGCCAACGAGCAGTACTTC.

The genes are TRBV6-2 or TRBV6-3 and TRBJ2-3; TRBD1 is a possible D gene (8 bases). The V end was cut by 5 bases, the J end by 4 bases, with 16 bases between. CDR1 and CDR2 (germline): MNHEY, SVGEGT. The CDR3 spans 15 residues. CDR3 coding DNA: TGTGCCAGCAGTACACGGACAGGGAGGGCAGATACGCAGTATTTT. It codes for CASSTRTGRADTQYF.